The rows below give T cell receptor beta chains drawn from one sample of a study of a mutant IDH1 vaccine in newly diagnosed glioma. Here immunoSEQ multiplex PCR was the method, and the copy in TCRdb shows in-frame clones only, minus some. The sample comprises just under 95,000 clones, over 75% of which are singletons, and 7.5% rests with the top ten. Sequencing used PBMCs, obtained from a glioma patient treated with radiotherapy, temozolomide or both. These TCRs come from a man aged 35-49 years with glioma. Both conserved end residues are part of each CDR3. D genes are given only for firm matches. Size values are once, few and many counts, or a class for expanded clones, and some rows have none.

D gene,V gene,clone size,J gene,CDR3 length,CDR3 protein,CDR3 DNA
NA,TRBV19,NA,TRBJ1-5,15,CASSIDRGGYQPQHF,TGTGCCAGTAGTATAGATAGGGGGGGCTATCAGCCCCAGCATTTT
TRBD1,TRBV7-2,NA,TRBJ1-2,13,CASSSTGGDGYTF,TGTGCCAGCAGCTCGACAGGGGGCGATGGCTACACCTTC
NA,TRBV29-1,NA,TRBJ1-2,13,CSVEIRGNLGYTF,TGCAGCGTTGAGATACGGGGGAATTTGGGCTACACCTTC
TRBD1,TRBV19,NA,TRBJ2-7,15,CASSIEGTGFYEQYF,TGTGCCAGTAGTATAGAAGGGACAGGGTTTTACGAGCAGTACTTC
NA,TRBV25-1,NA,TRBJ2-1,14,CASSPRPSYNEQFF,TGTGCCAGCAGTCCGCGGCCTTCCTACAATGAGCAGTTCTTC
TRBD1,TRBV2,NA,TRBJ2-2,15,CASSQPGQGTGELFF,TGTGCCAGCAGTCAACCGGGACAGGGTACCGGGGAGCTGTTTTTT
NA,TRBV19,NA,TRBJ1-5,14,CASSWSGGNQPQHF,TGTGCCAGTAGTTGGTCGGGGGGCAATCAGCCCCAGCATTTT
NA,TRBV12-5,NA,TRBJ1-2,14,CASGLDTTNYGYTF,TGTGCTAGTGGTTTGGATACAACTAACTATGGCTACACCTTC
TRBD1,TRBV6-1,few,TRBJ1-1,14,CASSLTGENTEAFF,TGTGCCAGCAGCCTGACAGGGGAGAACACTGAAGCTTTCTTT
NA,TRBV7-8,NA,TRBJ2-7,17,CASSLGLTGDLHHEQYF,TGTGCCAGCAGCTTAGGGTTAACTGGGGACCTCCACCACGAGCAGTACTTC
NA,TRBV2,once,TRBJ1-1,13,CASNPEQGTEAFF,TGTGCCAGCAACCCAGAGCAGGGTACTGAAGCTTTCTTT
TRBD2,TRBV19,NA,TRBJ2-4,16,CASRQSGVLAKNIQYF,TGTGCCAGCCGGCAGAGCGGGGTTCTAGCCAAAAACATTCAGTACTTC
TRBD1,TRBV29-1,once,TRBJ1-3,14,CSVSPGGSGNTIYF,TGCAGCGTTTCTCCAGGGGGATCTGGAAACACCATATATTTT
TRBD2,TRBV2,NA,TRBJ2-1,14,CASLTSGGYNEQFF,TGTGCCAGTTTAACTAGCGGGGGATACAATGAGCAGTTCTTC
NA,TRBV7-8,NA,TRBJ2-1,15,CASSLAVNAGNEQFF,TGTGCCAGCAGCTTAGCTGTCAACGCGGGAAATGAGCAGTTCTTC
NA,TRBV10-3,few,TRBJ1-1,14,CAISKGVGNTEAFF,TGTGCCATCAGTAAGGGTGTCGGAAACACTGAAGCTTTCTTT
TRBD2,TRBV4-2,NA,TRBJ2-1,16,CASSLTLAGAYNEQFF,TGTGCCAGCAGCCTAACCCTAGCGGGAGCTTACAATGAGCAGTTCTTC
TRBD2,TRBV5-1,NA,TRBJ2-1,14,CASSFSGTYNEQFF,TGCGCCAGCAGCTTCAGCGGGACGTACAATGAGCAGTTCTTC
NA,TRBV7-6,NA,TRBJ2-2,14,CASSFTPNTGELFF,TGTGCCAGCAGCTTTACACCGAACACCGGGGAGCTGTTTTTT
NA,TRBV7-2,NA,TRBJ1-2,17,CASSLATDSPAASGYTF,TGTGCCAGCAGCTTAGCCACGGATTCCCCGGCCGCGAGTGGCTACACCTTC
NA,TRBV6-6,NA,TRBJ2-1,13,CASSYPYSNEQFF,TGTGCCAGCAGTTACCCCTACTCCAATGAGCAGTTCTTC
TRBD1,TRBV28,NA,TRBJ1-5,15,CASRGQGAFHQPQHF,TGTGCCAGCAGGGGACAGGGGGCTTTCCATCAGCCCCAGCATTTT
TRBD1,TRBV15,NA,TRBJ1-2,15,CATRTPGQGNYGYTF,TGTGCCACCCGAACGCCGGGACAGGGGAACTATGGCTACACCTTC
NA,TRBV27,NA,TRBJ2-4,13,CASSFGGGNIQYF,TGTGCCAGCAGTTTTGGAGGGGGAAACATTCAGTACTTC
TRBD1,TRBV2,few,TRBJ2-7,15,CASSQDRGIFGEQYF,TGTGCCAGCAGTCAGGACAGGGGGATCTTCGGCGAGCAGTACTTC
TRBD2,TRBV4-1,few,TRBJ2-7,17,CASSQEPAGGGMYEQYF,TGCGCCAGCAGCCAAGAGCCCGCTGGCGGGGGGATGTACGAGCAGTACTTC
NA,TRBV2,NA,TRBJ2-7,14,CASSLQGEGYEQYF,TGTGCCAGCAGTTTACAGGGGGAGGGGTACGAGCAGTACTTC
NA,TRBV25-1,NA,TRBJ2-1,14,CASSELTHYNEQFF,TGTGCCAGCAGTGAATTAACTCACTACAATGAGCAGTTCTTC
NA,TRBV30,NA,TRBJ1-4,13,CAWSVASGEKLFF,TGTGCCTGGAGTGTAGCGTCAGGCGAAAAACTGTTTTTT
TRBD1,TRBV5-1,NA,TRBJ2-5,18,CASSPRDRGNGVQETQYF,TGCGCCAGCAGCCCCCGGGACAGGGGCAACGGGGTCCAAGAGACCCAGTACTTC
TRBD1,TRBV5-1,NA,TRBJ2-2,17,CASSTVPGQTNTGELFF,TGCGCCAGCAGTACCGTTCCGGGACAGACGAACACCGGGGAGCTGTTTTTT
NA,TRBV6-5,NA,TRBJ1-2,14,CASSGGTDDYGYTF,TGTGCCAGCAGCGGGGGCACCGACGACTATGGCTACACCTTC
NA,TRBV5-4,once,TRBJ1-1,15,CASSLVGIMNTEAFF,TGTGCCAGCAGCTTGGTGGGCATAATGAACACTGAAGCTTTCTTT
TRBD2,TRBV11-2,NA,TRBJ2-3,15,CASSPLAVSTDTQYF,TGTGCCAGCAGCCCACTAGCGGTTAGCACAGATACGCAGTATTTT
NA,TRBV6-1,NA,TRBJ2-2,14,CASKRGGNTGELFF,TGTGCCAGTAAAAGAGGGGGGAACACCGGGGAGCTGTTTTTT